Only a few counts were recorded for the clone carrying this T cell receptor beta chain. Its antigen is currently unknown. The germline V and J ends were trimmed by 3 bases and 0 bases, with 10 bases remaining between them. Per germline, CDR1 DFQATT and CDR2 SNEGSKA (reference sequence). CDR3 length equals 14 residues. Diagnoses were made from clinical symptoms, serum measures (thyroxine and TRAb), thyroid ultrasound and orbital computed tomography. The sample is drawn from a study of T cells in Graves' hyperthyroidism and ophthalmopathy. About the research overall: Peripheral blood specimens were obtained at initial diagnosis, prior to any treatment. Whole-study findings and limits: A model of 13 V-J features distinguished ophthalmopathy from stable hyperthyroidism.

TCR beta CDR3 regions were amplified from RNA transcripts. A set of HTBI primers served as the primers for a first-round RT-PCR of the TCR CDR3. TCRdb processed the multiplex PCR reads anew with MiXCR; each CDR3 protein has one entry. The data show about 320,000 distinct CDR3 sequences, over 15% seen once. The sequence was collected from a man aged 30 to 45 with Graves' hyperthyroidism. The chain is built from TRBV20-1 and TRBJ2-3; D is uncertain. The sample taken for sequencing was blood. DNA for the CDR3: TGCAGTGCTAGGCTGGCGCAAAGCACAGATACGCAGTATTTT. Protein: CSARLAQSTDTQYF.